A single T cell receptor (beta chain) is shown here with its context. In the original analysis: Cell counts per sample came from amplifying reference gene primers. Clones were read by immunoSEQ multiplex PCR, and TCRdb kept only the in-frame ones, dropping some. From that table come the V and J calls and clone size; the DNA was used to work out D and trimming. The data contain 350,000 or so clones, 80% to 90% of them seen just once; the ten biggest clones take up around 4.5%. The data originate from a study of blood T cell repertoires in COVID-19. For the study at large: PBMCs, B-cell-depleted T cells, or T cells provided the cDNA or gDNA that made up the material.

Participant ages covered about 18 to 100 years across about two dozen US areas. The ends were cut back, 7 bases at V and 4 bases at J, with 6 bases in the middle. In germline, CDR1 is SGHRS, CDR2 YFSETQ. The CDR3 is 11 amino acids. The specimen was PBMCs or T cells enriched from blood (not recorded which). The receptor comes from a woman between 40 and 50 years old with acute COVID-19. The rearrangement uses TRBV5-1 and TRBJ1-3, with D unclear. CDR3 sequence (DNA): TGCGCCAGCCGAGGGGGAAACACCATATATTTT. It codes for CASRGGNTIYF.